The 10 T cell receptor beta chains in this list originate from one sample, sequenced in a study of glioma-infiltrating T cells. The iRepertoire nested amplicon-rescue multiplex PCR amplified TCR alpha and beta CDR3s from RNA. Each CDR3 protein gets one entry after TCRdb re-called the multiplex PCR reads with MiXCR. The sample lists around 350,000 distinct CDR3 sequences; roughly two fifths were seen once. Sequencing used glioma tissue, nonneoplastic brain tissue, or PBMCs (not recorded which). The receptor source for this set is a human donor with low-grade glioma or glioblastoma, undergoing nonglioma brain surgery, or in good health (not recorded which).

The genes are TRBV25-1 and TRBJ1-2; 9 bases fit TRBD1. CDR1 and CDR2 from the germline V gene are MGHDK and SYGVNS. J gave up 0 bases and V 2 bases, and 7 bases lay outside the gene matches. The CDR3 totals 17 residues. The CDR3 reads CASSEPGQGISNYGYTF. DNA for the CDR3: TGTGCCAGCAGTGAACCGGGACAGGGAATATCTAACTATGGCTACACCTTC.

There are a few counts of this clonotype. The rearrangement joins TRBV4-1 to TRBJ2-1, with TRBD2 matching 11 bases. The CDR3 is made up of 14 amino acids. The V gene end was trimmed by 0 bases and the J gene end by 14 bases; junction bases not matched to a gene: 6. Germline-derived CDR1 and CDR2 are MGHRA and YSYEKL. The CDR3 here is CASSQDTLAGGKFF. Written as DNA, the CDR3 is TGCGCCAGCAGCCAAGATACCCTAGCGGGGGGCAAGTTCTTC.

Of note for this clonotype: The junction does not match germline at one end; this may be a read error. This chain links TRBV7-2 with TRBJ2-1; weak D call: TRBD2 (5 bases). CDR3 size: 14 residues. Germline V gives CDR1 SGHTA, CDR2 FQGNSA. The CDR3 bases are TGTGCCAGCAGCTTAGGGACTTTCGGGCCTTTTCATGTCTTC. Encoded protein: CASSLGTFGPFHVF.

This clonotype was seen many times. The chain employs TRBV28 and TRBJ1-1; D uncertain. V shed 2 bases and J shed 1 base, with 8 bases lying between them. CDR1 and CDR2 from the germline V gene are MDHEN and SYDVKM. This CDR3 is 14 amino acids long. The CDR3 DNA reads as TGTGCCAGCAGTTTAGTTGGAGGGAACACTGAAGCTTTCTTT. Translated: CASSLVGGNTEAFF.

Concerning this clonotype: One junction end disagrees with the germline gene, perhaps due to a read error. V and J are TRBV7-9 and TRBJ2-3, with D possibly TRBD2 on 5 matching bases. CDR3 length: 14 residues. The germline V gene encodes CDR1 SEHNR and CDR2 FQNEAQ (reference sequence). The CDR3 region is CASSQARGTDTQYF. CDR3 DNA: TGCGCCAGCAGCCAAGCGAGGGGCACAGATACGCAGTATTTT.

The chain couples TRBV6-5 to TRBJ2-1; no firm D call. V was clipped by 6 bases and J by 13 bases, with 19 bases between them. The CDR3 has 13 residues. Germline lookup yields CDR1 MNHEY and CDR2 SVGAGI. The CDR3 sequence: CASSLGRQETQFF. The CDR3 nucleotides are TGTGCCAGCAGCCTCGGACGGCAAGAGACCCAGTTCTTC.

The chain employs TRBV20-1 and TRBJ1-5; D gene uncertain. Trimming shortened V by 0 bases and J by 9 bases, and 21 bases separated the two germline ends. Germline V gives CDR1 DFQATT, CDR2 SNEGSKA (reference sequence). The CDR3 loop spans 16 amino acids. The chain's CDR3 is CSARDFAADASLPQHF. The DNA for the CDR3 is TGCAGTGCTAGAGATTTCGCGGCCGATGCATCATTGCCCCAGCATTTT.

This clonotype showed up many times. The CDR3: CASSPLPGQGAYNEQFF. The DNA of the CDR3 is TGTGCCAGCAGTCCTTTGCCGGGACAGGGGGCCTACAATGAGCAGTTCTTC. The chain carries TRBV6-1 and TRBJ2-1; TRBD1 matches at 11 bases. This CDR3 contains 17 residues. The V gene end was trimmed by 5 bases and the J gene end by 2 bases; junction bases not matched to a gene: 8. The germline gives CDR1 MNHNS, CDR2 SASEGT.

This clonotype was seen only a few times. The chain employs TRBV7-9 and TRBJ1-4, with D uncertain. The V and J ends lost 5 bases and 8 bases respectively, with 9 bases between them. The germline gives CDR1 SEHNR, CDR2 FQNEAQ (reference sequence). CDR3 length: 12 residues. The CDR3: CASSPRGEKLFF. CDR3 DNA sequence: TGTGCCAGCAGCCCGCGGGGAGAAAAACTGTTTTTT.

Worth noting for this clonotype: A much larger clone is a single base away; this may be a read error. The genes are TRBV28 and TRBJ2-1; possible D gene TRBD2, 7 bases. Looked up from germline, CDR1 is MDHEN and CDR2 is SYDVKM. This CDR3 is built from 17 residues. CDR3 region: CASSLRGGGPRDNEQSF. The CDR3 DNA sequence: TGTGCCAGCAGTTTAAGGGGGGGGGGCCCCCGGGACAATGAGCAGTCCTTC.